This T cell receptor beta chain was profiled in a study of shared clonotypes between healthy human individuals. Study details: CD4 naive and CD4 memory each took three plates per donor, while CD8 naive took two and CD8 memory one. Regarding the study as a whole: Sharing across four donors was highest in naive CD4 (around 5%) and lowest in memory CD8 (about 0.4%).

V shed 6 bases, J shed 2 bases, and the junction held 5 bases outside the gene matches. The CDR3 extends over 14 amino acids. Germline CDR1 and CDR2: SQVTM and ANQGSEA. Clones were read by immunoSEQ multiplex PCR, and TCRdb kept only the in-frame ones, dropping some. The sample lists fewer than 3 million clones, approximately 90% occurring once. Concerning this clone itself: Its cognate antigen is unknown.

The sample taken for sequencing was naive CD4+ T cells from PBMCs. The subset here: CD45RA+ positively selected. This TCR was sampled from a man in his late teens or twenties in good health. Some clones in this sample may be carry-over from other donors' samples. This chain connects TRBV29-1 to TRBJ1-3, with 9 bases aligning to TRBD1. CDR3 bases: TGCAGCGTCTCCTGGGACAGGGCTGGAAACACCATATATTTT. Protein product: CSVSWDRAGNTIYF.